This TCR beta chain is drawn from a study of vaccination and CD4 T cells after COVID-19 (dated by TCRdb to between 2021 and 2022). General notes on the study: Every convalescent patient had a positive nasal swab PCR test for SARS-CoV-2, with mild disease in several patients and severe disease in one. Six males and four females were included in the convalescent cohort, with two Hispanic individuals, seven Caucasians, two Asians and one multiracial person represented. Participants got two doses of the Pfizer-BioNTech BNT162b2 vaccine (n=8) or two doses of the Moderna mRNA-1273 vaccine (n=2). Post-COVID blood samples from convalescent patients were collected a median of about 110 days after diagnosis, with a range of about 30 to 170 days. Post-vaccine blood samples were taken a median of about 70 days after the second vaccine dose, with a range of 14 to 241 days. For stimulating the cultures, overlapping spike peptide pools were used, derived from SARS-CoV-2 as well as from the common cold coronaviruses HCoV-NL63, HCoV-OC43 and HCoV-229E. Control cultures used a CEFX viral epitope pool as positive control, an HIV-1 Nef peptide pool as negative control, or no peptide. In around nine COVID-19 convalescent patients and a few infection-naive healthy vaccine recipients, the spike-specific CD4+ TCR repertoire before mRNA vaccination was compared with the repertoire after mRNA vaccination. What the study reported, not specific to this receptor: Among convalescent patients, a median 86.3% of the SARS-CoV-2-reactive clones seen after vaccination appeared only after vaccination, which suggests priming specific to the vaccine. An increase in the median number of SARS-CoV-2-reactive clonotypes from more than 20 after infection to roughly 38 after vaccination was observed, but the change was not found to be significant. Of the vaccine-specific clones in convalescent patients, 304 of 307, or nearly all, reacted only to SARS-CoV-2 spike and did not cross-react with common cold coronaviruses. The study included relatively few convalescent patients and did not analyze early timepoints after natural infection.

Comment on this clonotype: Its antigen is still unknown. Base-call qualities are not available, and no considerably larger clone is one nucleotide away.

What the treatment or condition label conveys for this sample: 10-day PBMC culture with coronavirus spike peptide pools or control peptides (ViraFEST assay). The ViraFEST assay, used in the study, expanded antigen-specific T cells with peptide pools and then identified the expanded clonotypes through TCR sequencing. The positive SARS-CoV-2 PCR tests of the convalescent patients were dated from March to December 2020, before the Alpha, Beta and Delta variants emerged in the United States. Each well held 2 million or so PBMCs cultured in IMDM containing about 5% human AB serum and roughly 10 IU/ml IL-2, with 8.5 to 10 ug/ml peptide pools added. Half of the culture medium was replaced with fresh IL-2-containing medium on days 3 and 7. CD4+ T cells were isolated after approximately eleven days of culture through negative selection using the EasySep CD4+ T cell isolation kit. Ficoll-Paque Plus gradient centrifugation was used to isolate PBMCs from whole blood, and the isolated PBMCs were then either used fresh or cryopreserved at -140C. Triplicate wells were generally used for each culture condition.

Preparation of the library involved PCR. DNA from cultured CD4+ T cells underwent TCR sequencing with the Oncomine TCR Beta short-read assay at the Johns Hopkins FTIC core. Genomic DNA was extracted from the cultured CD4+ T cells with the QIAamp micro DNA kit. Oncomine TCR Beta libraries from cultured CD4+ T cells were pooled using unique dual indexes and sequenced on an Illumina iSeq 100. In the paper's pipeline: Non-productive sequences were removed, and CDR3s that did not start with C, did not end with F or W, or were shorter than 7 amino acids were discarded. Antigen-specific clonotypes were identified with the MANAFEST web application by comparing peptide-stimulated wells with reference and other culture wells. An FDR below 0.05, an odds ratio above 5, and a productive frequency above 0.1% in at least two of three replicate wells were required for clones to be considered positive. A clonotype counted as cross-reactive if it showed significant expansion both in the SARS-CoV-2 spike wells and in at least one common cold coronavirus spike condition. Levenshtein distances (stringdist) and unrooted phylogenetic trees (ape) in R version 3.6.1 were used to assess CDR3 homology. The public reads were reanalyzed by TCRdb: fastp trimming at Q25, MiXCR alignment, in-frame beta chains only. Each CDR3 protein gets just one entry, which takes the most common genes and DNA from the rows behind it. The V and J calls here are based on TCRdb, not the publication. The sample includes around 20,000 distinct CDR3 sequences, with 51% observed a single time. 10% of the sample is held by the ten biggest clonotypes.

Per the germline V gene, MGHDK is the CDR1 and SYGVNS is the CDR2. The junction carries 11 bases between V and J, which are trimmed by 3 bases and 2 bases respectively. Including the terminal cysteine and phenylalanine, the CDR3 comprises 14 residues. This entry keeps only the CDR3 DNA: 42 bases, framed from base 1. This specimen was CD4+ T cells from blood, cultured in vitro, taken before SARS-CoV-2 vaccination. This sequence originates from a human donor who had recovered from COVID-19. The rearrangement joined TRBV25-1 to TRBJ2-7; TRBD1 is possibly the D segment (5 matching bases). The CDR3 is CASSDARATYEQYF. Read as DNA, the sequence is TGTGCCAGCAGTGATGCCAGGGCTACCTACGAGCAGTACTTC.